This T cell receptor beta chain was sequenced in a study of shared clonotypes between healthy human individuals. CD45RO-negative CD8 cells positively selected for CCR7 made up the naive population, which excluded terminally differentiated effector memory CD45RA+ cells. Germline V gene data show CDR1 as MNHEY and CDR2 as SMNVEV (reference sequence). The CDR3 totals 12 residues. Trimming shortened V by 7 bases and J by 8 bases, and 14 bases separated the two germline ends. Profiling relied on immunoSEQ multiplex PCR, and the TCRdb table lists in-frame clones only, not all of them. This table holds about 2.1 million clones, roughly 91% found once.

The clonotype was recovered from a young man in good health. Some clones in this sample may be carry-over from other donors' samples. Material for sequencing was naive CD8+ T cells from PBMCs. The genes are TRBV27 and TRBJ1-2; D is uncertain. The CDR3 DNA reads TGTGCCAGCACCTCCGGGATGAGAGGCTACACCTTC. Encoded protein: CASTSGMRGYTF.